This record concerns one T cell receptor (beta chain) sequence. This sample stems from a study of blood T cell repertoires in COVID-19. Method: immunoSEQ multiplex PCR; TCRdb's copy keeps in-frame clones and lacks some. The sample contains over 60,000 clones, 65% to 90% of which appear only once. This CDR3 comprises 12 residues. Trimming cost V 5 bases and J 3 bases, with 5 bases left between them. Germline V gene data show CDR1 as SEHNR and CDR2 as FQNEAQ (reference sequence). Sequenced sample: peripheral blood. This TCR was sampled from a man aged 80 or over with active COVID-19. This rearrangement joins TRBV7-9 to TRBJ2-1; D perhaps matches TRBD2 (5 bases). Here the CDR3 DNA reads TGTGCCAGCAGCCGGGACTACAATGAGCAGTTCTTC. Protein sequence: CASSRDYNEQFF.